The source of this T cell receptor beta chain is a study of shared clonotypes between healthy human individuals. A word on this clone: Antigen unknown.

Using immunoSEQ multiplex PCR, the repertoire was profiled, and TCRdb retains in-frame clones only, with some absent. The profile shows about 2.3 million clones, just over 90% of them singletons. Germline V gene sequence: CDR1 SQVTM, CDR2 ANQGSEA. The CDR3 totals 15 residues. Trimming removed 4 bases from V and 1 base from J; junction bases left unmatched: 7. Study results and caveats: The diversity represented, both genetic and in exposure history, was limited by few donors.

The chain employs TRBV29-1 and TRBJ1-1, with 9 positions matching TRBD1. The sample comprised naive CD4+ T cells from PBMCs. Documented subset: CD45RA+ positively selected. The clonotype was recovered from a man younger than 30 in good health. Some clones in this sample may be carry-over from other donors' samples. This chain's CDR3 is CSVGYRGLTNTEAFF. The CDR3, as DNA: TGCAGCGTTGGGTACAGGGGGCTAACGAACACTGAAGCTTTCTTT.